This T cell receptor (beta chain) was captured in a study of blood T cells in healthy people across ages. After removal of 2 bases from V and 4 bases from J, the junction contained 7 bases not matched to a gene. The CDR3 is made up of 16 amino acids. Germline-derived CDR1 and CDR2 are ENHRY and SYGVKD. A J-beta primer mix and a sample-barcoded 5' primer were used in a second PCR of about 6 to 12 cycles. In TCRdb, the 5' RACE reads were re-called with MiXCR into one record per CDR3 protein. Here the sample spans 700,000 to 850,000 distinct CDR3 sequences, 53% being singletons. The table lists this clonotype with a few counts.

This TCR derives from a man at least 80 years old in good health. What was sequenced was blood. This chain joins TRBV10-3 and TRBJ2-3; 9 bases align to TRBD2. CDR3 nucleotides: TGTGCCATCAGTGAGGGCCTAGCGGGGCCGTCAGATACGCAGTATTTT. As protein: CAISEGLAGPSDTQYF.